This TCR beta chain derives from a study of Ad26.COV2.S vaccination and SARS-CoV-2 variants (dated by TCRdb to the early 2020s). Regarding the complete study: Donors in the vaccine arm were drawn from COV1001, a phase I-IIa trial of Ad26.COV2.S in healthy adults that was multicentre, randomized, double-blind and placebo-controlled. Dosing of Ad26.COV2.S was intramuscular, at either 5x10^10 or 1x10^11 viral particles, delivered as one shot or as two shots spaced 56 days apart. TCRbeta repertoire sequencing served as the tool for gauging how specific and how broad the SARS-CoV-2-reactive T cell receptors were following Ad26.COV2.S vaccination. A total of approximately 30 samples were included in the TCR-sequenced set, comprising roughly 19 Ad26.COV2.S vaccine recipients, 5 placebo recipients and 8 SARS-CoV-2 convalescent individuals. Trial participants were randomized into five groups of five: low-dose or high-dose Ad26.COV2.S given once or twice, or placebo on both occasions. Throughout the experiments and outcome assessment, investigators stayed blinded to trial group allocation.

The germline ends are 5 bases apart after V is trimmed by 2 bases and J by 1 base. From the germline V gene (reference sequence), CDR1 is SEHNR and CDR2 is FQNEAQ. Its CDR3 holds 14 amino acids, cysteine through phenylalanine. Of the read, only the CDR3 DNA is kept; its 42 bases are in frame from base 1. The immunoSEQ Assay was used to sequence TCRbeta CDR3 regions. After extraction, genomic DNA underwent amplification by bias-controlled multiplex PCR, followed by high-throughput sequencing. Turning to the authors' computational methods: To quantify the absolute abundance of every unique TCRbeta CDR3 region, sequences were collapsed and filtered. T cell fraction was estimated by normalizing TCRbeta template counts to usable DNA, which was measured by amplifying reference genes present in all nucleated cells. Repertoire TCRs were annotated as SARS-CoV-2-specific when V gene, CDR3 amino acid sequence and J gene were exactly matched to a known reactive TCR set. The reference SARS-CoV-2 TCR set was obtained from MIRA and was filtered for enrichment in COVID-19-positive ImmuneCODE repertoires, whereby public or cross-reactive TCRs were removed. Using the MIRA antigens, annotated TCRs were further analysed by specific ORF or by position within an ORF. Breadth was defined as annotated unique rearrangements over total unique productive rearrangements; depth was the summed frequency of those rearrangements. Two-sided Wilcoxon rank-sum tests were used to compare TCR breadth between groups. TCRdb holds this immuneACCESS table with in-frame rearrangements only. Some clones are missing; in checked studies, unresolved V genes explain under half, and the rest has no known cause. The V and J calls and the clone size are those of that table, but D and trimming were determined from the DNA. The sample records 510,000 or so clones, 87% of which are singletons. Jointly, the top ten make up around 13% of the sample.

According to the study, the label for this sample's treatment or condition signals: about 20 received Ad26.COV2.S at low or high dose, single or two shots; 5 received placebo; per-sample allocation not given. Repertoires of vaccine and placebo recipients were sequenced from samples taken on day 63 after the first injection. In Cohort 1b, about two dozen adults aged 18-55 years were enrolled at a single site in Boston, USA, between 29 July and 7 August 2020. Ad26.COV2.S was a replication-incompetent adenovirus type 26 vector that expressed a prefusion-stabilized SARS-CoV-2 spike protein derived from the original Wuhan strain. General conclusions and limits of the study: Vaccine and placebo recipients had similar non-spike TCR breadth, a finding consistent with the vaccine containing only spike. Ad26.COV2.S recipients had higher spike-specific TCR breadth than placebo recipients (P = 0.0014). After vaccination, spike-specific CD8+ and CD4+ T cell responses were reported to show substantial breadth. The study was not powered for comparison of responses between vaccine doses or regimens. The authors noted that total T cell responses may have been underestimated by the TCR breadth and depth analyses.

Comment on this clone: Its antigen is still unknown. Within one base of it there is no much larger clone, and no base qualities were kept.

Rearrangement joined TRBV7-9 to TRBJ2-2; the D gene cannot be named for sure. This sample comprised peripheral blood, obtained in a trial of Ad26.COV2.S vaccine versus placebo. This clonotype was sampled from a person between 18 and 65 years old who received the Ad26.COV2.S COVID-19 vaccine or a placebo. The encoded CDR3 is CASSLIRNTGELFF. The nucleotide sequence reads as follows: TGTGCCAGCAGCTTAATCCGGAACACCGGGGAGCTGTTTTTT. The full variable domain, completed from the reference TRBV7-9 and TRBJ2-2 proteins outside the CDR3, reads DTGVSQNPRHKITKRGQNVTFRCDPISEHNRLYWYRQTLGQGPEFLTYFQNEAQLEKSRLLSDRFSAERPKGSFSTLEIQRTEQGDSAMYLCASSLIRNTGELFFGEGSRLTVL.